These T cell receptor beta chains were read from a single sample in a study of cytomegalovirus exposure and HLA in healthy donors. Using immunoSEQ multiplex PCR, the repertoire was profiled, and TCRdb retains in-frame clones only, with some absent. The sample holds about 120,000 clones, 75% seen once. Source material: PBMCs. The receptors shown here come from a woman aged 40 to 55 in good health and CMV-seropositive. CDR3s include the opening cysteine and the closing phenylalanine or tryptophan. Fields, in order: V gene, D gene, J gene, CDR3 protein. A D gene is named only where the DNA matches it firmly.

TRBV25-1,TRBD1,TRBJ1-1,CASSGGQTNTEAFF
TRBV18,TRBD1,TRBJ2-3,CASSSLRMGQGRDTQYF
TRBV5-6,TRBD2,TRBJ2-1,CASSSSNRLAGIPYNEQFF
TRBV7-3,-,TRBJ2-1,CASSLDWRDEQFF
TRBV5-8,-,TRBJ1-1,CASSLSGSRTEAFF
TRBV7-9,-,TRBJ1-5,CASTREGRNQPQHF
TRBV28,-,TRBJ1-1,CASSLLGGTEAFF
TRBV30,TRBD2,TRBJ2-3,CAWSVASGDTQYF
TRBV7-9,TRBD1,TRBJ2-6,CASSPQQGLGGANVLTF
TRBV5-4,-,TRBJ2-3,CASSPSYSTDTQYF
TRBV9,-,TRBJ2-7,CASSASGSYEQYF
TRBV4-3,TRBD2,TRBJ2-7,CASSQDWSSGSPYEQYF
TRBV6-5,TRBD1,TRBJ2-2,CASRPDRARELFF
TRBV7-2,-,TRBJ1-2,CASSLAEGRSYGYTF
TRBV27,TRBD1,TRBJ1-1,CASSLNYRGNTEAFF
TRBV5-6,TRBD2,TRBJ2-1,CASSLLASGRDEQFF
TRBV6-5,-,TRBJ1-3,CASSPPNLGNTIYF
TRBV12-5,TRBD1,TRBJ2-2,CASGLQGATGELFF
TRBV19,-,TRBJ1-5,CASSGGSGGGQPQHF
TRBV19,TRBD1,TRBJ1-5,CASSIAPTGGNQPQHF
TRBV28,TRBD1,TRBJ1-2,CASSGTGGTNYGYTF
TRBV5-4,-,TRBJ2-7,CASSLGVDSHYEQYF
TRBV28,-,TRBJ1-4,CASREGGARDEKLFF
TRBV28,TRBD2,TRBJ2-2,CASTTSGIFTGELFF
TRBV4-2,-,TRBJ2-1,CASSQAGVDNEQFF
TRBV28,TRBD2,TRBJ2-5,CASSFGAGLGEQYF
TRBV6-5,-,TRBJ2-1,CASSGDYSRYNEQFF
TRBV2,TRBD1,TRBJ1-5,CASSEVRGQGNQPQHF
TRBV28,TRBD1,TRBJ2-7,CASTSPGQLYEQYF
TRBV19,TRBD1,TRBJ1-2,CASSTSGGDGYTF
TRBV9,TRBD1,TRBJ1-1,CASSVNPGTGWTEAFF
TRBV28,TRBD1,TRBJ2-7,CASSFLADRGHEQYF
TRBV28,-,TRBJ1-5,CASSTALILGNQPQNF
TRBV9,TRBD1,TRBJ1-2,CASRAPGTGGLPGYGYTF
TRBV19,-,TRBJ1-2,CASSRREVYGYTF
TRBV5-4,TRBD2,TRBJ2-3,CASSSGGAGGGTQYF
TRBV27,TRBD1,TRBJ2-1,CASSTDRGSYNEQFF
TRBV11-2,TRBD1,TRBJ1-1,CASSRTGPGTEAFF